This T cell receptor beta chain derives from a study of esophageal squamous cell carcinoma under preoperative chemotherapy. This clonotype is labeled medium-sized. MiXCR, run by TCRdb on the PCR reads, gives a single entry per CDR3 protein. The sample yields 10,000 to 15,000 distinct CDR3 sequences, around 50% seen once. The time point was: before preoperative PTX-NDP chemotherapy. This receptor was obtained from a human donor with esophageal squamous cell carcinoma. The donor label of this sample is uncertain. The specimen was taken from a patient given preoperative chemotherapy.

DNA of the CDR3: TGTGCCAGCAGGGAGGAGAGCTCCTACGAGCAGTTCTTC. Encoded protein: CASREESSYEQFF. J is TRBJ2-1 and V is TRBV6-1; weak D call: TRBD2 (5 bases). CDR3 size: 13 residues. Germline loops: CDR1 MNHNS, CDR2 SASEGT. V was cut by 6 bases and J by 10 bases, with 16 bases left in between.